Each of the 9 T cell receptor beta chains below was sequenced from the same sample in a study of cytomegalovirus exposure and HLA in healthy donors. The study ran its PCR with 60 Vbeta and 13 Jbeta primers. Assay used: immunoSEQ multiplex PCR; TCRdb lists only in-frame clones, some missing. The profile shows more than 110,000 clones, 78% of them singletons. The sample was PBMCs. Receptors originate from a male donor in good health and CMV-seronegative.

This sequence joins TRBV27 and TRBJ1-2; D not resolved. This CDR3 is 13 amino acids long. The V end was cut by 8 bases, the J end by 3 bases, with 13 bases between. Germline V gene sequence: CDR1 MNHEY, CDR2 SMNVEV (reference sequence). The CDR3 bases are TGTGCCAGCCATCGGGGAGACCACTATGGCTACACCTTC. Translating gives CASHRGDHYGYTF.

The rearrangement joins TRBV15 to TRBJ2-7, with 7 bases that match TRBD1. The CDR3 is 15 residues long. The J segment lost 3 bases and the V segment lost 4 bases, leaving 9 bases of the junction unmatched. CDR1 is LNHNV and CDR2 is YYDKDF in the germline V gene (reference sequence). The CDR3 spells CATSNTLTGDYEQYF. In nucleotides, the CDR3 is TGTGCCACCAGCAACACACTAACAGGGGACTACGAGCAGTACTTC.

This chain's CDR3 is CASSPGTGAGYTF. CDR3 DNA sequence: TGTGCCAGCAGCCCCGGGACAGGGGCTGGCTACACCTTC. V usage is TRBV7-2 and J usage is TRBJ1-2, with 10 bases fitting TRBD1. The V gene end was trimmed by 5 bases and the J gene end by 7 bases; junction bases not matched to a gene: 4. The CDR3 covers 13 residues. The germline gives CDR1 SGHTA, CDR2 FQGNSA.

The chain couples TRBV7-9 to TRBJ2-2; D is ambiguous. Between the trimmed V and J ends, which lost 0 bases and 5 bases, there was a span of 13 bases. CDR3 length: 16 amino acids. CDR1 SEHNR and CDR2 FQNEAQ come from the germline V gene (reference sequence). The CDR3: CASSLAAVDLTGELFF. Here the CDR3 DNA reads TGTGCCAGCAGCTTAGCGGCAGTTGATTTGACCGGGGAGCTGTTTTTT. Complete variable domain (other parts from reference TRBV7-9 and TRBJ2-2): DTGVSQNPRHKITKRGQNVTFRCDPISEHNRLYWYRQTLGQGPEFLTYFQNEAQLEKSRLLSDRFSAERPKGSFSTLEIQRTEQGDSAMYLCASSLAAVDLTGELFFGEGSRLTVL.

The V call is TRBV25-1, the J call TRBJ1-4; D is perhaps TRBD1 (6 bases). V lost 6 bases and J lost 4, with 21 bases in between. Germline loops: CDR1 MGHDK, CDR2 SYGVNS. The CDR3 is made up of 17 amino acids. The CDR3, as DNA: TGTGCCAGCAGCGAACACTGGGGGGGCGAGGATAATGAAAAACTGTTTTTT. It is translated as CASSEHWGGEDNEKLFF.

This clone was detected once. The V gene is TRBV5-1, the J gene TRBJ1-1; weak D call: TRBD1 (5 bases). Germline loops: CDR1 SGHRS, CDR2 YFSETQ. V shed 0 bases and J shed 4 bases, with 10 bases lying between them. This CDR3 comprises 14 residues. Written as DNA, the CDR3 is TGCGCCAGCAGCTTGGGCGCAGGGTCCACTGAAGCTTTCTTT. Amino acids: CASSLGAGSTEAFF.

The gene calls are TRBV6-6 and TRBJ2-5; 11 bases are a match to TRBD1. The CDR3 totals 15 residues. Per the germline V gene, CDR1 is MNHNY and CDR2 is SVGAGI (reference sequence). V dropped 6 bases and J dropped 2; count of bases not matched to a gene: 5. The CDR3 loop is CASRGTGGLQETQYF. The CDR3 region has the DNA TGTGCCAGCAGGGGGACAGGGGGGTTACAAGAGACCCAGTACTTC.

Only a few counts were recorded for this clone. The V gene is TRBV30, the J gene TRBJ1-5; 11 bases fit TRBD1. V lost 3 bases and J lost 11; bases outside the gene matches: 9. Germline loops: CDR1 GTSNPN, CDR2 SVGIG (reference sequence). The CDR3 extends over 14 amino acids. For the CDR3, the DNA is TGTGCCTGGAGGGCCGGGACAGGGGGTTTAGCCCAGCATTTT. It encodes CAWRAGTGGLAQHF.

This clone showed up just a few times. The chain joins TRBV27 to TRBJ1-1; no clear D gene. In germline, CDR1 is MNHEY, CDR2 SMNVEV (reference sequence). The CDR3 totals 14 residues. The V end lost 2 bases, the J end lost 0 bases, and 7 bases lay between the germline ends. In nucleotides, the CDR3 is TGTGCCAGCAGTTTACAGGCCATGAACACTGAAGCTTTCTTT. Residues: CASSLQAMNTEAFF.